The 24 T cell receptor beta chains in this list originate from one sample, sequenced in a study of T cells in Graves' hyperthyroidism and ophthalmopathy. Template material for amplifying TCR beta CDR3 regions consisted of RNA transcripts. The study used the HTBI primer set for a first-round RT-PCR of the TCR CDR3. TCRdb re-called the multiplex PCR reads through MiXCR, storing one row per CDR3 protein. The sample holds some 770,000 distinct CDR3 sequences, about 16% seen once. Sequenced material: blood. The source is a man between 18 and 29 years old with Graves' hyperthyroidism.

Turning to this clonotype: A much larger clonotype is one base distant, so this may be a read error. In this CDR3 the conserved last residue, phenylalanine or tryptophan, is missing, so a read error is likely. This chain connects TRBV7-9 to TRBJ2-7; D remains unclear. The germline V gene has CDR1 SEHNR and CDR2 FQNEAQ (reference sequence). Trimming took 3 bases from V and 6 from J, leaving 9 bases between them. The CDR3 loop spans 12 amino acids. Written as DNA, the CDR3 is TGTGCCAGCAGCTTTCCCCCAGCCGAGCAGTACATC. It translates to CASSFPPAEQYI.

This clonotype was detected only a few times. The J gene is TRBJ2-3, the V gene TRBV7-3; 9 nucleotides align to TRBD2. The germline V gene has CDR1 SGHTA and CDR2 FQGTGA. This CDR3 is 15 amino acids long. V was pared by 6 bases and J by 0 bases, with 4 bases of the junction left unmatched. The CDR3 is CASSSSGASTDTQYF. CDR3 sequence (DNA): TGTGCCAGCAGTTCTAGCGGGGCTAGCACAGATACGCAGTATTTT.

This clonotype showed up many times. The chain has TRBV5-1 and TRBJ2-1, with unresolved D. Trimming removed 2 bases from V and 4 bases from J, with 4 bases in between. The germline V gene encodes CDR1 SGHRS and CDR2 YFSETQ. The CDR3 consists of 12 residues. DNA for the CDR3: TGCGCCAGCAGCTTCAGGTACAATGAGCAGTTCTTC. Residues: CASSFRYNEQFF.

The rearrangement joins TRBV18 to TRBJ2-1, with 7 bases fitting TRBD2. There are 17 residues in the CDR3. The V segment lost 3 bases and the J segment 0 bases; nucleotides outside the gene matches: 8. Germline V lookup: CDR1 KGHSH, CDR2 LQKENI. CDR3 sequence reads: CASSPRPSGSSYNEQFF. DNA of the CDR3: TGTGCCAGCTCACCGCGTCCTAGCGGCAGCTCCTACAATGAGCAGTTCTTC.

This clonotype was observed at least ten times. The J gene is TRBJ2-7, the V gene TRBV12-3 or TRBV12-4, with a tentative D call TRBD1 (5 bases). Deletions cut 3 bases from V and 0 bases from J, with 12 bases between. There are 15 residues in the CDR3. This chain's CDR3 is CASSFTGPSSYEQYF. The CDR3 DNA follows: TGTGCCAGCAGTTTTACAGGTCCTAGCTCCTACGAGCAGTACTTC.

This clonotype came up many times. J is TRBJ2-3 and V is TRBV12-3 or TRBV12-4; no firm D call. This CDR3 region has 14 residues. V lost 7 bases and J lost 0, with 11 bases in between. The CDR3 region is CASNPGSSTDTQYF. In DNA form, the CDR3 reads TGTGCCAGCAACCCCGGGTCGAGCACAGATACGCAGTATTTT.

The sample holds a few counts of this clonotype. The chain employs TRBV6-9 and TRBJ2-7; D might be TRBD1 (8 bases). The germline V gene has CDR1 MNHGY and CDR2 SVAAGI. Trimming took 4 bases from V and 7 from J, leaving 26 bases between them. The CDR3 consists of 17 residues. CDR3 nucleotide sequence: TGTGCCAGCAGTTCTACAGGGGGGGGACCCGGGTTTGGGGAGCAGTACTTC. Translated, it gives CASSSTGGGPGFGEQYF.

The gene calls are TRBV2 and TRBJ2-7; the match to TRBD1 covers 8 bases. The CDR3 covers 14 residues. J gave up 3 bases and V 2 bases, and 3 bases lay outside the gene matches. Germline CDR1 reads SNHLY; CDR2 reads FYNNEI. DNA for the CDR3: TGTGCCAGCAGTGAACAGGGGGCGTTCTACGAGCAGTACTTC. It is translated as CASSEQGAFYEQYF.

This clonotype has just a few counts. CDR3 in amino acids: CASSRATSGRLPDTQYF. The CDR3 region has the DNA TGTGCCAGCAGTCGGGCGACTAGCGGGAGACTCCCAGATACGCAGTATTTT. V and J are TRBV6-1 and TRBJ2-3, with 12 bases fitting TRBD2. Germline trimming cut 5 bases from V and 4 bases from J; bases unmatched to any gene: 10. Germline assignment: CDR1 MNHNS and CDR2 SASEGT. The CDR3 totals 17 residues.

A remark on this clonotype: Relative to the germline gene, one junction end is altered; a read error may explain this. The chain links TRBV4-1 to TRBJ1-1; D might be TRBD1 (6 bases). CDR3 size: 15 residues. The V gene's germline CDR1 is MGHRA and CDR2 YSYEKL. The CDR3 region is CASSQGGAENTEALF. In nucleotides, the CDR3 is TGCGCCAGCAGCCAAGGGGGGGCGGAGAACACTGAAGCTCTCTTT.

The table lists this clonotype with a few counts. The chain links TRBV5-1 to TRBJ2-3; no firm D call. V was shortened by 4 bases and J by 2 bases, with 8 bases between the two germline ends. There are 13 residues in the CDR3. The germline CDR1 and CDR2 sequences are SGHRS and YFSETQ. DNA of the CDR3: TGCGCCAGCAGCCCGCTTAACACAGATACGCAGTATTTT. This encodes CASSPLNTDTQYF.

This clonotype was counted ten times or more. The junction differs from germline at one of its ends, possibly a read error. This chain joins TRBV7-7 and TRBJ2-1; D might be TRBD2 (6 bases). Germline CDR1 reads SSHAT; CDR2 reads FNYEAQ (reference sequence). This CDR3 contains 14 residues. The CDR3: CASSFRLASDEQFF. The CDR3 DNA follows: TGTGCTAGCAGCTTCCGGCTAGCGAGCGATGAGCAGTTCTTC.

The rearrangement joins TRBV11-3 to TRBJ1-5; D is uncertain. Germline-derived CDR1 and CDR2 are SGHNT and YENEEA. Trimming took 3 bases from V and 0 from J, leaving 9 bases between them. This CDR3 is built from 15 residues. The CDR3 DNA reads TGTGCCAGCAGCTTCGTGGGCGGTAGCAATCAGCCCCAGCATTTT. Translating gives CASSFVGGSNQPQHF.

The chain carries TRBV19 and TRBJ1-5; a weak D match, TRBD1 (6 bases). Trimming left V 7 bases short and J 6 bases short, with 13 bases between. From germline, CDR1 is LNHDA and CDR2 SQIVND (reference sequence). This CDR3 has 13 residues. CDR3 amino acids: CASTPGGSQPQHF. The CDR3 DNA reads TGTGCCAGTACCCCGGGGGGCTCTCAGCCCCAGCATTTT. Based on the CDR3 plus reference TRBV19 and TRBJ1-5, the full variable domain is DGGITQSPKYLFRKEGQNVTLSCEQNLNHDAMYWYRQDPGQGLRLIYYSQIVNDFQKGDIAEGYSVSREKKESFPLTVTSAQKNPTAFYLCASTPGGSQPQHFGDGTRLSIL.

The chain has TRBV20-1 and TRBJ2-1, with a weak D call TRBD1 (5 bases). This CDR3 comprises 12 residues. Germline CDR1 reads DFQATT; CDR2 reads SNEGSKA (reference sequence). Trimming pared 2 bases from V and 10 bases from J, leaving 12 bases between. The CDR3 is CSARPTSGEQFF. In DNA form, the CDR3 reads TGCAGTGCTAGACCGACGTCAGGGGAGCAGTTCTTC.

Many counts were recorded for this clonotype. The genes are TRBV5-1 and TRBJ2-5; unclear D gene. Germline V CDR1 and CDR2: SGHRS, YFSETQ. V was trimmed by 0 bases and J by 5 bases, leaving 5 bases between them. This CDR3 is 12 amino acids long. In nucleotides, the CDR3 is TGCGCCAGCAGCTTGGAGTTGGAGACCCAGTACTTC. Its translation is CASSLELETQYF.

V usage is TRBV9 and J usage is TRBJ2-1; 10 bases are a match to TRBD2. The CDR3 extends over 16 amino acids. Germline CDR1 SGDLS, CDR2 YYNGEE. V dropped 0 bases and J dropped 6; count of bases not matched to a gene: 6. This CDR3 reads CASSVGGLAASNEQFF. The CDR3, as DNA: TGTGCCAGCAGCGTAGGCGGACTAGCGGCCTCCAATGAGCAGTTCTTC. The whole variable domain, filled in from reference TRBV9 and TRBJ2-1, reads DSGVTQTPKHLITATGQRVTLRCSPRSGDLSVYWYQQSLDQGLQFLIQYYNGEERAKGNILERFSAQQFPDLHSELNLSSLELGDSALYFCASSVGGLAASNEQFFGPGTRLTVL.

This clonotype was counted between two and nine times. The genes are TRBV15 and TRBJ2-4, with a tentative D call TRBD1 (5 bases). The CDR3 spans 15 residues. In germline, CDR1 is LNHNV, CDR2 YYDKDF (reference sequence). V was clipped by 0 bases and J by 6 bases, with 12 bases between them. For the CDR3, the DNA is TGTGCCACCAGCAGAGAGCAGGGAATGGTAAACATTCAGTACTTC. Translated: CATSREQGMVNIQYF. The full variable domain, with the rest looked up from reference TRBV15 and TRBJ2-4, is DAMVIQNPRYQVTQFGKPVTLSCSQTLNHNVMYWYQQKSSQAPKLLFHYYDKDFNNEADTPDNFQSRRPNTSFCFLDIRSPGLGDTAMYLCATSREQGMVNIQYFGAGTRLSVL.

The chain carries TRBV2 and TRBJ1-5; no definite D call. V was cut by 1 base and J by 2 bases, with 12 bases left in between. The CDR3 covers 16 residues. Germline V gene lookup returns CDR1 SNHLY and CDR2 FYNNEI. CDR3 sequence (DNA): TGTGCCAGCAGTGAAGACAGATTGATGGGCAATCAGCCCCAGCATTTT. Protein: CASSEDRLMGNQPQHF.

This clonotype was detected only a few times. The chain is built from TRBV19 and TRBJ2-1; possibly TRBD2 for D (5 bases). V lost 3 bases and J 8 bases, leaving 11 bases between the germline ends. This CDR3 has 13 residues. The germline gives CDR1 LNHDA, CDR2 SQIVND (reference sequence). CDR3 protein: CASSILGGDEQFF. The CDR3 DNA reads as TGTGCCAGTAGTATCTTAGGAGGAGATGAGCAGTTCTTC.

In regard to this clonotype: A read error may explain this, as a much larger clone is one base away. This chain joins TRBV7-9 and TRBJ2-1; D not resolved. From germline, CDR1 is SEHNR and CDR2 FQNEAQ (reference sequence). The ends were cut back, 5 bases at V and 8 bases at J, with 13 bases in the middle. This CDR3 is 13 amino acids long. The CDR3 here is CASSPRKDDEQFF. In DNA, the CDR3 is TGTGCCAGCAGCCCACGAAAGGACGATGAGCAGTTCTTC.

V and J are TRBV9 and TRBJ2-2; D gene unclear. The CDR3 extends over 13 amino acids. CDR1 is SGDLS, CDR2 YYNGEE, per germline. V was shortened by 0 bases and J by 3 bases, with 3 bases between the two germline ends. The CDR3 loop reads CASSVADTGELFF. In nucleotides, the CDR3 is TGTGCCAGCAGCGTAGCAGACACCGGGGAGCTGTTTTTT.

This clonotype occurred many times. The chain uses TRBV28 and TRBJ1-2; 7 bases are a match to TRBD1. Per germline, CDR1 MDHEN and CDR2 SYDVKM. Trimming cost V 4 bases and J 1 base; bases outside gene matches: 9. This CDR3 has 16 amino acids. The CDR3 loop reads CASSSIGTALNYGYTF. The CDR3 DNA reads as TGTGCCAGCAGTTCGATCGGGACAGCCCTTAACTATGGCTACACCTTC.

This clonotype was picked up a small number of times. V usage is TRBV7-9 and J usage is TRBJ2-1; 7 bases match TRBD2. The junction had 22 bases not matched to a gene; V was cut back by 6 bases and J by 14 bases. Germline V gives CDR1 SEHNR, CDR2 FQNEAQ (reference sequence). There are 16 residues in the CDR3. The CDR3 spells CASRSSGGLFDVLEFF. CDR3 coding DNA: TGTGCCAGCAGATCCTCGGGGGGACTGTTTGATGTTTTGGAGTTCTTC.